This T cell receptor beta chain comes out of a study of cytomegalovirus exposure and HLA in healthy donors. Findings and caveats of the study: Most TCR sequences were uncommon, yet certain public TCRs appeared in many donors.

Turning to this clone: Antigen: not known.

Assay: immunoSEQ multiplex PCR; the TCRdb copy retains only in-frame clones and omits some. Of approximately 270,000 clones listed, 90% are singletons. The CDR3 covers 13 residues. The ends were cut back, 0 bases at V and 8 bases at J, with 10 bases in the middle. CDR1 and CDR2 from the germline V gene are ENHRY and SYGVKD. The rearrangement links TRBV10-3 to TRBJ1-2; a possible D gene is TRBD1 (5 bases). The receptor was isolated from a woman under 30 in good health and CMV-seronegative. Sequencing was done on a sample of PBMCs. DNA of the CDR3: TGTGCCATCAGTGAGTCTGGAGGGGAAGGCTACACCTTC. Translating it yields CAISESGGEGYTF.